The clone carrying this T cell receptor (beta chain) was detected many times. This entry comes from a study of T cells after yellow fever vaccination. V gave up 6 bases and J gave up 4 bases, with 13 bases separating them. CDR1 is MNHEY and CDR2 is SVGAGI in the germline V gene. This CDR3 contains 14 residues. Each CDR3 protein gets one entry after TCRdb re-called the 5' RACE reads with MiXCR. The sample contains around 320,000 distinct CDR3 sequences, approximately 4.3% of which appear only once. The receptor was isolated from a man aged 18 to 30 who received the YFV17D yellow fever vaccine. Sequenced here: PBMCs, sampled 15 days after the yellow fever booster vaccination. V is TRBV6-5 and J is TRBJ2-1, with D perhaps matching TRBD2 (6 bases). The CDR3 loop is CASSPNRGYNEQFF. The DNA of the CDR3 is TGTGCCAGCAGCCCGAACCGGGGGTACAATGAGCAGTTCTTC.